The 17 T cell receptor beta chains given below trace back to one sample, sequenced in a study of blood T cell repertoires in COVID-19. Libraries were prepared by immunoSEQ multiplex PCR; TCRdb keeps only in-frame clonotypes and omits some of them. The sample lists 150,000 to 200,000 clones, 75% to 80% occurring once. Specimen: peripheral blood. Receptors originate from a woman of 80 years or more with acute or convalescent COVID-19.

The rearrangement joins TRBV6-2 or TRBV6-3 to TRBJ1-5; D remains unclear. The V end lost 1 base, the J end lost 4 bases, and 11 bases lay between the germline ends. Per germline, CDR1 MNHEY and CDR2 SVGEGT. The CDR3 is made up of 15 amino acids. The CDR3, as DNA: TGTGCCAGCAGTTACTGGGGAACGGGAAATCAGCCCCAGCATTTT. As protein: CASSYWGTGNQPQHF.

The chain combines TRBV7-9 with TRBJ1-5, with D tentatively TRBD1 (6 bases). The CDR3 runs 17 residues. Germline V gene data show CDR1 as SEHNR and CDR2 as FQNEAQ (reference sequence). V was pared by 6 bases and J by 2 bases, with 20 bases between. The CDR3 region is CASRLTGIPYGNQPQHF. The CDR3 DNA reads TGTGCCAGCAGGCTTACAGGGATCCCATATGGCAATCAGCCCCAGCATTTT. The variable domain in full, completed from reference TRBV7-9 and TRBJ1-5, reads DTGVSQNPRHKITKRGQNVTFRCDPISEHNRLYWYRQTLGQGPEFLTYFQNEAQLEKSRLLSDRFSAERPKGSFSTLEIQRTEQGDSAMYLCASRLTGIPYGNQPQHFGDGTRLSIL.

The genes are TRBV18 and TRBJ1-1, with a tentative D call TRBD1 (6 bases). Germline V gene sequence: CDR1 KGHSH, CDR2 LQKENI. The V end was cut by 6 bases, the J end by 5 bases, with 16 bases between. CDR3 length: 14 residues. The CDR3 loop is CASSLRQGQTEAFF. CDR3 nucleotide sequence: TGTGCCAGCTCCCTCCGGCAGGGGCAGACTGAAGCTTTCTTT.

CDR3 sequence (DNA): TGTGCCATCAGTGAGTCGGGGGCCTCTGGAAACACCATATATTTT. Translation: CAISESGASGNTIYF. The gene calls are TRBV10-3 and TRBJ1-3, with a tentative D call TRBD1 (6 bases). Germline values: CDR1 ENHRY, CDR2 SYGVKD. There are 15 residues in the CDR3. Trimming took 0 bases from V and 0 from J, leaving 6 bases between them.

This sequence joins TRBV11-2 and TRBJ1-1; unclear D gene. V lost 6 bases to trimming and J lost 1 base, with 12 bases between them. This CDR3 is built from 14 residues. Germline V gene data show CDR1 as SGHAT and CDR2 as FQNNGV. Here the CDR3 reads CASRDGVGNTEAFF. DNA of the CDR3: TGTGCCAGCAGGGACGGGGTTGGGAACACTGAAGCTTTCTTT.

The V gene is TRBV7-3, the J gene TRBJ2-3, with TRBD2 as a possible D gene (6 bases). The CDR3 is 17 residues long. Germline CDR1 and CDR2: SGHTA and FQGTGA. V was clipped by 2 bases and J by 2 bases, with 17 bases between them. CDR3: CASSLQPPGLPTDTQYF. The CDR3 nucleotides read TGTGCCAGCAGCTTACAACCCCCGGGACTTCCCACAGATACGCAGTATTTT.

The chain couples TRBV7-2 to TRBJ2-5; 11 nucleotides match TRBD1. Trimming took 7 bases from V and 4 from J; bases not matched to a gene: 8. The length of the CDR3 is 15 residues. Germline CDR1 and CDR2: SGHTA and FQGNSA. The CDR3 here is CASTTGQGAVETQYF. The CDR3, as DNA: TGTGCCAGCACTACCGGACAGGGGGCCGTAGAGACCCAGTACTTC.

This chain uses TRBV27 with TRBJ2-7, with TRBD2 matching 9 bases. Germline values: CDR1 MNHEY, CDR2 SMNVEV (reference sequence). Trimming took 6 bases from V and 6 from J; bases not matched to a gene: 9. The CDR3 totals 14 residues. The CDR3 protein is CASSPSGIFSEQYF. The CDR3 DNA reads TGTGCCAGCAGCCCTAGCGGGATCTTCAGCGAGCAGTACTTC.

V gene TRBV6-1 combines with J gene TRBJ1-5; D is perhaps TRBD1 (5 bases). CDR3 length equals 17 residues. CDR1 is MNHNS, CDR2 SASEGT, per germline. Trimming pared 4 bases from V and 0 bases from J, leaving 16 bases between. The CDR3: CASSVQGGGNSNQPQHF. CDR3 in DNA: TGTGCCAGCAGTGTTCAGGGTGGGGGGAATAGCAATCAGCCCCAGCATTTT.

This chain connects TRBV6-6 to TRBJ1-6; TRBD1 aligns across 10 bases. Looked up from germline, CDR1 is MNHNY and CDR2 is SVGAGI (reference sequence). The V and J ends lost 5 bases and 10 bases, in that order; junction bases with no gene match: 14. This CDR3 has 17 residues. CDR3 sequence: CASSPHPDRGRLSPLHF. CDR3 DNA sequence: TGTGCCAGCAGTCCTCACCCCGACAGGGGGCGCTTGTCACCCCTCCACTTT.

The chain joins TRBV4-1 to TRBJ2-7, with 7 positions matching TRBD1. CDR3 length: 16 amino acids. J was trimmed by 2 bases and V by 2 bases; bases with no gene match: 9. Germline values: CDR1 MGHRA, CDR2 YSYEKL. The CDR3 DNA follows: TGCGCCAGCAGCCAACAACAGGGGACCCTTGCCTACGAGCAGTACTTC. Amino acids: CASSQQQGTLAYEQYF.

The chain is built from TRBV29-1 and TRBJ2-3, with D unresolved. Germline CDR1 reads SQVTM; CDR2 reads ANQGSEA. V gave up 7 bases and J gave up 0 bases, with 8 bases separating them. There are 12 residues in the CDR3. CDR3 in DNA: TGCAGCGCCCTAGTAAGCACAGATACGCAGTATTTT. Its translation is CSALVSTDTQYF.

In regard to this clone: The same CDR3 is also encoded by other DNA sequences in this sample. The rearrangement links TRBV5-1 to TRBJ2-5; TRBD2 matches at 9 bases. The CDR3 is 14 residues long. Germline V gene lookup returns CDR1 SGHRS and CDR2 YFSETQ. J gave up 2 bases and V 2 bases, and 1 base lay outside the gene matches. In DNA form, the CDR3 reads TGCGCCAGCAGCTTAGCGGGGGGTCAAGAGACCCAGTACTTC. Its protein is CASSLAGGQETQYF. The variable domain in full, completed from reference TRBV5-1 and TRBJ2-5, reads KAGVTQTPRYLIKTRGQQVTLSCSPISGHRSVSWYQQTPGQGLQFLFEYFSETQRNKGNFPGRFSGRQFSNSRSEMNVSTLELGDSALYLCASSLAGGQETQYFGPGTRLLVL.

This chain connects TRBV19 to TRBJ1-4, with 11 bases that match TRBD1. The CDR3 length is 16 residues. Germline V gives CDR1 LNHDA, CDR2 SQIVND (reference sequence). After removal of 6 bases from V and 8 bases from J, the junction contained 11 bases not matched to a gene. DNA for the CDR3: TGTGCCAGTAGCACCCAACGGACAGGGGGCGCGGAAAAACTGTTTTTT. This sequence encodes CASSTQRTGGAEKLFF.

This chain uses TRBV5-1 with TRBJ2-2, with 11 bases aligning to TRBD2. The CDR3 consists of 19 residues. Germline CDR1 SGHRS, CDR2 YFSETQ. The V segment lost 6 bases and the J segment 0 bases; nucleotides outside the gene matches: 13. CDR3 sequence reads: CASTTGGLAGGPNTGELFF. CDR3 sequence (DNA): TGCGCCAGCACCACTGGTGGTCTAGCGGGAGGTCCGAACACCGGGGAGCTGTTTTTT.

A few counts support this clone. The CDR3: CASSRTSGRGTGELFF. CDR3 nucleotide sequence: TGCGCCAGCAGCCGGACTAGCGGGAGAGGTACCGGGGAGCTGTTTTTT. The rearrangement links TRBV5-1 to TRBJ2-2, with 13 bases fitting TRBD2. Losses at the gene ends were 4 bases for V and 5 bases for J; bases not matched to a gene: 5. Germline CDR1 reads SGHRS; CDR2 reads YFSETQ. The CDR3 consists of 16 residues.

The chain is built from TRBV2 and TRBJ1-2, with D unresolved. The V and J ends lost 3 bases and 2 bases respectively, with 16 bases between them. There are 16 residues in the CDR3. Germline CDR1 is SNHLY and CDR2 is FYNNEI. The CDR3 spells CASSDRWGEWNYGYTF. The DNA for the CDR3 is TGTGCCAGCAGTGACCGGTGGGGAGAGTGGAACTATGGCTACACCTTC.